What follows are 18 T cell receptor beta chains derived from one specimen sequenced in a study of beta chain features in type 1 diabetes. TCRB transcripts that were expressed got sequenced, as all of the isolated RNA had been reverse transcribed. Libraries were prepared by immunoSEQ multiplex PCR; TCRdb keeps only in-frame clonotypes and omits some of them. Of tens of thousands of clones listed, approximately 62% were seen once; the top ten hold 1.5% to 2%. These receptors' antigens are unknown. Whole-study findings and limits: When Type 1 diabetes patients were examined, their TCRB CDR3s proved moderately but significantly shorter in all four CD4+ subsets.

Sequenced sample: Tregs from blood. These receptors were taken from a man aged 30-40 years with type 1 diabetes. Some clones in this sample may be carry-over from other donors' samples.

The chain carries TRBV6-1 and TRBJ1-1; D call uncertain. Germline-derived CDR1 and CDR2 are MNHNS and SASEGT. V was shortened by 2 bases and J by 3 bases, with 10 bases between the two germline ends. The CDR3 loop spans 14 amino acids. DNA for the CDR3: TGTGCCAGCAGTGAAACGGGGTTGCACACTGAAGCTTTCTTT. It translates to CASSETGLHTEAFF.

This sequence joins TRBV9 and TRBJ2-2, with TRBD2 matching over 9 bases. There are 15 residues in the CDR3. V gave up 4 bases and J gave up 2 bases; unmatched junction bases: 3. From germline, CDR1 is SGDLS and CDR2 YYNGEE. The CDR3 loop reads CASSQAGGNTGELFF. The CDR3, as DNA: TGTGCCAGCAGCCAAGCGGGGGGAAACACCGGGGAGCTGTTTTTT.

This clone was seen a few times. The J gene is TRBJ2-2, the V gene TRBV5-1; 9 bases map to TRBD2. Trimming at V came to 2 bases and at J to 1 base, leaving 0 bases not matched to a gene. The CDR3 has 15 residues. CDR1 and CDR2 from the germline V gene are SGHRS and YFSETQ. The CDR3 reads CASSLLAGNTGELFF. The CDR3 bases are TGCGCCAGCAGCTTACTAGCGGGGAACACCGGGGAGCTGTTTTTT.

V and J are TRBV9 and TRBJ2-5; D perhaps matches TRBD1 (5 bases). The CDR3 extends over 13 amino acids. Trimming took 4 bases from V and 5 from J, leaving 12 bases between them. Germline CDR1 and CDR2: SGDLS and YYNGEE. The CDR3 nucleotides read TGTGCCAGCAGCACCCGACAGAGGGAGACCCAGTACTTC. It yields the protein CASSTRQRETQYF.

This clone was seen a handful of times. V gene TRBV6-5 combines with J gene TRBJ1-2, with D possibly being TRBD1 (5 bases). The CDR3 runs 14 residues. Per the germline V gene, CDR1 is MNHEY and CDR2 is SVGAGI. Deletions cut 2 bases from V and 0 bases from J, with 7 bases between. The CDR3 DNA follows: TGTGCCAGCAGTTACGGCAGGGCTAACTATGGCTACACCTTC. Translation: CASSYGRANYGYTF.

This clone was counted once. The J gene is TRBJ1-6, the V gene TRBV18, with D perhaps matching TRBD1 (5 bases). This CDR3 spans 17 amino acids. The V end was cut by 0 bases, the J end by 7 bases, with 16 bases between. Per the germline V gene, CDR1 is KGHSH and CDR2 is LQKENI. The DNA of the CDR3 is TGTGCCAGCTCACCACCGGGAGGGGCCGTCCAAAATTCACCCCTCCACTTT. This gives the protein CASSPPGGAVQNSPLHF.

The CDR3 is CASSELRGTNEQFF. The CDR3 DNA sequence: TGTGCCAGCAGTGAGTTGAGGGGGACCAATGAGCAGTTCTTC. The V gene is TRBV25-1, the J gene TRBJ2-1; perhaps TRBD1 as D (6 bases). The CDR3 is 14 amino acids. The V gene lost 3 bases and the J gene lost 6 bases, with 12 bases spanning the gap. The germline gives CDR1 MGHDK, CDR2 SYGVNS.

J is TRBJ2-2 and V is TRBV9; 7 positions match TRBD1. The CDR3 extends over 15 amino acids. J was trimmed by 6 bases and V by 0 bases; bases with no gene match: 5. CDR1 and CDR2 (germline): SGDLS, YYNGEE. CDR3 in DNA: TGTGCCAGCAGCGTAGCGACAGGGCTCGCCGGGGAGCTGTTTTTT. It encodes CASSVATGLAGELFF.

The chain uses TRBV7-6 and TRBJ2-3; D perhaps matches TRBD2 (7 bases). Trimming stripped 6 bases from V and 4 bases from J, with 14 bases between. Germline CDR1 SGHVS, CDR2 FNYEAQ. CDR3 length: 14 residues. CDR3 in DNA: TGTGCCAGCAGACAAGGGGGGGAAGCAGATACGCAGTATTTT. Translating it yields CASRQGGEADTQYF.

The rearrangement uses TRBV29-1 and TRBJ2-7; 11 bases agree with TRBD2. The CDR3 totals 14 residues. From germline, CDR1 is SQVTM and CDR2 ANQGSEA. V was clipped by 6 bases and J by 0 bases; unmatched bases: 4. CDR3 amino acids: CSVSSGGSSYEQYF. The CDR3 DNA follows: TGCAGCGTATCTAGCGGGGGGTCCTCCTACGAGCAGTACTTC.

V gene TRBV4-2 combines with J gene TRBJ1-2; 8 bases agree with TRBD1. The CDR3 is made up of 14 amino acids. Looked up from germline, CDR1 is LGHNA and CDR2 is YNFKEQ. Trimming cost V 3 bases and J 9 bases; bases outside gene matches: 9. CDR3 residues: CASSQTGTGRSYTF. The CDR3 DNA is TGTGCCAGCAGCCAGACCGGGACAGGTAGAAGCTACACCTTC.

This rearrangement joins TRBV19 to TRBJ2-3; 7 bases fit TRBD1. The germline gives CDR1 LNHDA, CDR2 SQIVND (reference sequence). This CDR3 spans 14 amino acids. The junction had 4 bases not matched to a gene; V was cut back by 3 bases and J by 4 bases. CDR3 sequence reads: CASSIRQGADTQYF. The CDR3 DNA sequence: TGTGCCAGTAGTATCCGCCAGGGGGCAGATACGCAGTATTTT.

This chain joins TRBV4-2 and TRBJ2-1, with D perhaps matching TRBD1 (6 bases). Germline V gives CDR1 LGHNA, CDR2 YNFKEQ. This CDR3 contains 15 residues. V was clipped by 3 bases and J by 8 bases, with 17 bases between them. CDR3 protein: CASSQRQAGRDEQFF. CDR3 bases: TGTGCCAGCAGCCAGAGACAGGCAGGCAGGGATGAGCAGTTCTTC.

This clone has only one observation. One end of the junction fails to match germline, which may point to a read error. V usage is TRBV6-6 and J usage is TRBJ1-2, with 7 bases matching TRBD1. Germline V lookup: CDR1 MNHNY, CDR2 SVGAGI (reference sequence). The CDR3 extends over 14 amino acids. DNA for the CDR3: TGTGCCAGCAGTTACCCTGGAGGGACAGCCCTGGAGATTTTC. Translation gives CASSYPGGTALEIF.

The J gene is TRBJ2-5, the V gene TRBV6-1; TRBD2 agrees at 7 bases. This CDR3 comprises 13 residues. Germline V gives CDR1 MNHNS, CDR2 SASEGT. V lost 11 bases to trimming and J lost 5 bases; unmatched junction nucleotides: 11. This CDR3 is CASQRGGRETQYF. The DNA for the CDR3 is TGTGCCTCCCAGCGCGGGGGTCGGGAGACCCAGTACTTC.

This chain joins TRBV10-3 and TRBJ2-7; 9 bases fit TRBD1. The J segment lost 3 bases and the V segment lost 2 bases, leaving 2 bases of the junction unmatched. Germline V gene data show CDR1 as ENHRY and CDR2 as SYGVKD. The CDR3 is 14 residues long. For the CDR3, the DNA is TGTGCCATCAGTGAGACGGGACAGGGCTACGAGCAGTACTTC. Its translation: CAISETGQGYEQYF.

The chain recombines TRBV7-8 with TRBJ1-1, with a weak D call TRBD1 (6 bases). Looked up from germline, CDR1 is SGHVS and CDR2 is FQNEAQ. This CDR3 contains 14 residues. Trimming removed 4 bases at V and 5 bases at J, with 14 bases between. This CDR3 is CASSSQGGRTEAFF. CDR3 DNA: TGTGCCAGCAGCTCCCAAGGGGGTCGGACTGAAGCTTTCTTT.

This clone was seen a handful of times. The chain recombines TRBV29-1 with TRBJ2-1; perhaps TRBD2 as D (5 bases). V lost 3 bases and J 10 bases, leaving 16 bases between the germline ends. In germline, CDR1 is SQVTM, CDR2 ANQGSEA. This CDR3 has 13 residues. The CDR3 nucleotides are TGCAGCGTTGAGTTCCGGCAGCGAGGGGAGCAGTTCTTC. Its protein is CSVEFRQRGEQFF.